This TCR beta chain was documented in a study of glioma-infiltrating T cells. To note about this clonotype: Its antigen is as yet unknown.

Using RNA template, CDR3s of TCR alpha and beta were amplified with iRepertoire arm-PCR. For one-step reverse transcription and amplification, about 90-450 ng of tissue mRNA or PBMC total RNA was used. One entry per CDR3 protein, called by TCRdb with MiXCR from the multiplex PCR reads. The sample lists about 410,000 distinct CDR3 sequences, more than 35% seen once, with 12% in the top ten. General study points: Tissue and blood shared very few CDR3 sequences. Above-expected tissue-blood divergence occurred in all gliomas, most in low-grade ones.

The CDR3 is 15 amino acids. The V gene lost 3 bases and the J gene lost 5 bases, with 16 bases spanning the gap. Germline V gene lookup returns CDR1 LGHDT and CDR2 YNNKEL (reference sequence). The TCR sequence derives from a human donor with low-grade glioma or glioblastoma, undergoing nonglioma brain surgery, or in good health (not recorded which). Sequences were obtained from glioma tissue, nonneoplastic brain tissue, or PBMCs (not recorded which). This chain uses TRBV3-1 with TRBJ1-1; TRBD1 is a possible D gene (5 bases). The CDR3 here is CASSHSKQGNTEAFF. The DNA for the CDR3 is TGTGCCAGCAGCCACTCTAAGCAGGGTAATACTGAAGCTTTCTTT.